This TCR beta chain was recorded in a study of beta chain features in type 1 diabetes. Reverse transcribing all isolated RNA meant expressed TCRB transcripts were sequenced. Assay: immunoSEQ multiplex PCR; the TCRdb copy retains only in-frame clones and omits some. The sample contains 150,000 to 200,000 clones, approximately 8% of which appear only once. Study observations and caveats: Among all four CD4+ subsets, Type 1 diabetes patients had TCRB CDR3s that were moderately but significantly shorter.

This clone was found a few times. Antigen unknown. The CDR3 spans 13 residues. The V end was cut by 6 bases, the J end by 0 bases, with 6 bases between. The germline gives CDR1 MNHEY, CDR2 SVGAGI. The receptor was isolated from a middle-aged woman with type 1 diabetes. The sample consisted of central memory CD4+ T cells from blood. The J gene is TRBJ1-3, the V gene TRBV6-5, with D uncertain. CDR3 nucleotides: TGTGCCAGCAGAGGGAGCTCTGGAAACACCATATATTTT. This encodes CASRGSSGNTIYF.